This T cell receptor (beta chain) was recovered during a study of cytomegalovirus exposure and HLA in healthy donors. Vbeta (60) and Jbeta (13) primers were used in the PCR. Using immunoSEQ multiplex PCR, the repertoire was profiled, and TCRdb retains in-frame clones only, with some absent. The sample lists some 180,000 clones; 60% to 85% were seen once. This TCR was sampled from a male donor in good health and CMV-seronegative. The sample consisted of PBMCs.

The CDR3 spells CASSLVASGTGTGELFF. The CDR3 DNA reads TGTGCCAGCAGTTTAGTTGCTAGCGGGACAGGCACCGGGGAGCTGTTTTTT. The chain employs TRBV28 and TRBJ2-2; D is perhaps TRBD2 (9 bases). Germline V gives CDR1 MDHEN, CDR2 SYDVKM. The CDR3 contains 17 residues. V was pared by 2 bases and J by 4 bases, with 17 bases between.